Following are 4 T cell receptor beta chains from one sample sequenced in a study of regulatory T cells in long-lasting Graves disease. Assembly of TCR beta libraries relied on iRepertoire HTBI primers together with Arm-PCR of CDR3 regions. TCRdb called the multiplex PCR reads again in MiXCR, with one record for every CDR3 protein. The table records about 540,000 distinct CDR3 sequences, around an eighth of them present only once. Time point in this sample: newly diagnosed GD, antithyroid drugs for less than 3 months. Construction of the TCR library relied on RNA isolated from PBMCs. These records were also assigned to another study, of T cells in Graves' hyperthyroidism and ophthalmopathy.

The sequencing here drew on peripheral blood mononuclear cells (PBMCs), taken at new diagnosis, from a patient treated with antithyroid drugs. The receptors here all came from a man aged 25-40 years with Graves disease.

The J gene is TRBJ2-7, the V gene TRBV4-1; maybe TRBD2 (5 bases). Germline lookup yields CDR1 MGHRA and CDR2 YSYEKL. V lost 4 bases to trimming and J lost 7 bases, with 17 bases between them. The CDR3 extends over 14 amino acids. CDR3: CASSPGYGGREQYF. The CDR3 nucleotides are TGCGCCAGCAGCCCCGGTTACGGAGGACGTGAGCAGTACTTC.

This clonotype was counted ten times or more. The V and J genes are TRBV6-2 or TRBV6-3 and TRBJ2-1, with TRBD2 matching 10 bases. The V gene end was trimmed by 8 bases and the J gene end by 0 bases; junction bases not matched to a gene: 4. CDR1 MNHEY and CDR2 SVGEGT come from the germline V gene. This CDR3 comprises 15 residues. CDR3 in amino acids: CASRGLAYSYNEQFF. CDR3 bases: TGTGCCAGCCGGGGACTAGCGTACTCCTACAATGAGCAGTTCTTC.

This sequence joins TRBV4-2 and TRBJ1-1, with 8 bases fitting TRBD1. This CDR3 comprises 17 residues. Germline V lookup: CDR1 LGHNA, CDR2 YNFKEQ. After removal of 0 bases from V and 3 bases from J, the junction contained 9 bases not matched to a gene. The chain's CDR3 is CASSQENRGTSYTEAFF. The CDR3, as DNA: TGTGCCAGCAGCCAAGAGAACAGGGGGACGAGTTACACTGAAGCTTTCTTT.

In this sample, this clonotype turned up many times. The chain employs TRBV7-9 and TRBJ1-1; the D gene is possibly TRBD1 (6 bases). The V end was cut by 4 bases, the J end by 8 bases, with 14 bases between. Germline-derived CDR1 and CDR2 are SEHNR and FQNEAQ (reference sequence). There are 13 residues in the CDR3. CDR3 residues: CASSYQQGAEAFF. In DNA form, the CDR3 reads TGTGCCAGCAGCTATCAACAGGGAGCAGAAGCTTTCTTT.